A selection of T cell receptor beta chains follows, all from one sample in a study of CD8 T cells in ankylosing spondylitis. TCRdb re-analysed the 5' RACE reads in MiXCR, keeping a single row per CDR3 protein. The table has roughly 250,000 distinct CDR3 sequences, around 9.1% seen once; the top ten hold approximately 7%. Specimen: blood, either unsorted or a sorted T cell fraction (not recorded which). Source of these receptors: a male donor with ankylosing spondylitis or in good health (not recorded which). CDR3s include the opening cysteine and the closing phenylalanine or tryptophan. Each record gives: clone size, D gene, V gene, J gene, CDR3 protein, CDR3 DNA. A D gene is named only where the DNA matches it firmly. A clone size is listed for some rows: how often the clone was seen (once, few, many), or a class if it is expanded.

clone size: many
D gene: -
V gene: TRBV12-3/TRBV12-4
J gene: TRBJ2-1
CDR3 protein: CASRRGLSYNEQFF
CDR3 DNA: TGTGCCAGCCGCAGGGGCCTCTCCTACAATGAGCAGTTCTTC

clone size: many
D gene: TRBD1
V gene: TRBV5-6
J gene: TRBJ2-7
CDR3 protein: CASNGGQGRVEQYF
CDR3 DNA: TGTGCCAGCAACGGAGGACAGGGTCGGGTCGAGCAGTACTTC

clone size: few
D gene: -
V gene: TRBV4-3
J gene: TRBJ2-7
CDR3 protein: CASSQDKGRSYEQYF
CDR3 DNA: TGCGCCAGCAGCCAAGATAAAGGGCGCTCCTACGAGCAGTACTTC

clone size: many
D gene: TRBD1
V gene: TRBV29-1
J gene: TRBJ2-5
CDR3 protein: CSVPVLTGSETQYF
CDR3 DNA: TGCAGCGTGCCCGTTCTGACAGGGTCGGAGACCCAGTACTTC

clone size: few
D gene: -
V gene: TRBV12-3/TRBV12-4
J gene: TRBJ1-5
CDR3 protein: CASSLAESQPQHF
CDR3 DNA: TGTGCCAGCAGTTTAGCGGAGAGTCAGCCCCAGCATTTT

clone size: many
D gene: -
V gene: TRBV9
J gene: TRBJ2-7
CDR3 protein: CASSAKGVEGSAGNEQYF
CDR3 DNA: TGTGCCAGCAGCGCCAAAGGAGTGGAGGGATCCGCCGGGAACGAGCAGTACTTC

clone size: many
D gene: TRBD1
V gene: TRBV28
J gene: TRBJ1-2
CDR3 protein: CASSPRQGYYGYTF
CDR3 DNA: TGTGCCAGCAGTCCCCGACAGGGGTACTATGGCTACACCTTC

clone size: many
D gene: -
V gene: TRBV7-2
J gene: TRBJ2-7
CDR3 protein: CASSLEGGGRGYF
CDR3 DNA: TGTGCCAGCAGCTTAGAAGGTGGAGGCAGGGGGTACTTC

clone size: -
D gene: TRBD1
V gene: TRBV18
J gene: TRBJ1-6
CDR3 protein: CASSQDRVNSPLHF
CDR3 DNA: TGTGCCAGCTCACAAGACAGGGTAAATTCACCCCTCCACTTT

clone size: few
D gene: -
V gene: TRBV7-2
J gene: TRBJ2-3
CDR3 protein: CASSFQGGPTDTQYF
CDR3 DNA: TGTGCCAGCAGCTTTCAGGGGGGACCCACAGATACGCAGTATTTT

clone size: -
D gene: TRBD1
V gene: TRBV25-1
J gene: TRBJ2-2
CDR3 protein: CASSDARQGDTGELFF
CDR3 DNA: TGTGCCAGCAGTGACGCGCGACAGGGCGACACCGGGGAGCTGTTTTTT

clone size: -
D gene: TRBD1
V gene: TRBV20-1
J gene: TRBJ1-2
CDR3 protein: CSAGNPDRVVNYGYTF
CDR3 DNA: TGCAGTGCTGGAAATCCGGACAGGGTGGTTAACTATGGCTACACCTTC

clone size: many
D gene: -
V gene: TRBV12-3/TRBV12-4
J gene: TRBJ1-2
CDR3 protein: CASSSSYGYTF
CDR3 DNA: TGTGCCAGCAGTTCGAGTTATGGCTACACCTTC

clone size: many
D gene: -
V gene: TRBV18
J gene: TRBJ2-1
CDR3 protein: CASSRRIGSSYNEQFF
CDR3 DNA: TGTGCCAGCTCAAGGCGTATAGGGAGCTCCTACAATGAGCAGTTCTTC

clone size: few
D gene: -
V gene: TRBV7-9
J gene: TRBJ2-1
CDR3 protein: CASSLMEGLNEQFF
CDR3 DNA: TGTGCCAGCAGCTTAATGGAGGGGCTTAATGAGCAGTTCTTC